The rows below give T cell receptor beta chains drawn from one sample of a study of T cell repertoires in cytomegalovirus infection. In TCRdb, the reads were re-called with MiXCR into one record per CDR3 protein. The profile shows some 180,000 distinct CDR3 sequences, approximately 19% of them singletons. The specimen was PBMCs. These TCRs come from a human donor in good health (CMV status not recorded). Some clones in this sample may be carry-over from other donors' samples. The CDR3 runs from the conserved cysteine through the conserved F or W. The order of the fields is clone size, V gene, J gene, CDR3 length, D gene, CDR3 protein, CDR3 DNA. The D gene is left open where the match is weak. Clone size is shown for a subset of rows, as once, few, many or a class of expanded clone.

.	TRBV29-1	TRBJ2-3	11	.	CTGTLTDTQYF	TGCACCGGGACACTAACAGATACGCAGTATTTT
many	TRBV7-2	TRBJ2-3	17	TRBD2	CASSLVGLAGKTDTQYF	TGTGCCAGCAGCTTAGTGGGACTAGCGGGGAAGACAGATACGCAGTATTTT
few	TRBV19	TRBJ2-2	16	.	CASTIPDRSGAGELFF	TGTGCCAGTACCATACCCGACAGGTCCGGGGCCGGGGAGCTGTTTTTT
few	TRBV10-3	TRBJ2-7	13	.	CAISEQGTYEQYF	TGTGCCATCAGTGAACAGGGAACCTACGAGCAGTACTTC
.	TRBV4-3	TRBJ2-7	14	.	CASSQKTYSYEQYF	TGCGCCAGCAGCCAAAAGACCTACTCCTACGAGCAGTACTTC
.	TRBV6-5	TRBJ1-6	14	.	CASSYFGDNSPLHF	TGTGCCAGCAGTTACTTCGGGGACAATTCACCCCTCCACTTT
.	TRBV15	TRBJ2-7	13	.	CATRGTATYEQYF	TGTGCCACCAGGGGGACGGCAACCTACGAGCAGTACTTC
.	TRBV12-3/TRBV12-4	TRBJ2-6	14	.	CASSIISGANVLTF	TGTGCCAGCAGTATCATCTCTGGGGCCAACGTCCTGACTTTC
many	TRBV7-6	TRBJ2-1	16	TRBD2	CASSLALTSGGDEQFF	TGTGCCAGCAGCTTAGCGCTGACTAGCGGGGGCGATGAGCAGTTCTTC
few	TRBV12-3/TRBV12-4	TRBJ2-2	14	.	CASKGREFTGELFF	TGTGCCAGCAAGGGCAGGGAGTTCACCGGGGAGCTGTTTTTT
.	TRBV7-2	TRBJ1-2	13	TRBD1	CASSLNRGSGYTF	TGTGCCAGCAGCTTGAACAGGGGGTCTGGCTACACCTTC
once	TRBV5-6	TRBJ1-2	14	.	CASSLGQINYGYTF	TGTGCCAGCAGCTTGGGGCAGATTAACTATGGCTACACCTTC
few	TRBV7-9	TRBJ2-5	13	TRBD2	CASSRTSEETQYF	TGTGCCAGCAGCCGGACTAGTGAAGAGACCCAGTACTTC
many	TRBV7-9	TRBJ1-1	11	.	CASSSNTEAFF	TGTGCCAGCAGCTCGAACACTGAAGCTTTCTTT
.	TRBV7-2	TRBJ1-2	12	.	CASSSTYYGYTF	TGTGCCAGCAGCTCCACTTACTATGGCTACACCTTC
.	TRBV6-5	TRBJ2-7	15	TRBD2	CASSSSSGSPLEQYF	TGTGCCAGCAGTTCTAGTAGCGGGAGCCCACTCGAGCAGTACTTC
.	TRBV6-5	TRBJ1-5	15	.	CASSYRQPNNQPQHF	TGTGCCAGCAGTTATAGACAGCCCAACAATCAGCCCCAGCATTTT
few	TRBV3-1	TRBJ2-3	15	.	CASSQVGGGAGTQYF	TGTGCCAGCAGCCAAGTGGGTGGGGGGGCAGGAACGCAGTATTTT